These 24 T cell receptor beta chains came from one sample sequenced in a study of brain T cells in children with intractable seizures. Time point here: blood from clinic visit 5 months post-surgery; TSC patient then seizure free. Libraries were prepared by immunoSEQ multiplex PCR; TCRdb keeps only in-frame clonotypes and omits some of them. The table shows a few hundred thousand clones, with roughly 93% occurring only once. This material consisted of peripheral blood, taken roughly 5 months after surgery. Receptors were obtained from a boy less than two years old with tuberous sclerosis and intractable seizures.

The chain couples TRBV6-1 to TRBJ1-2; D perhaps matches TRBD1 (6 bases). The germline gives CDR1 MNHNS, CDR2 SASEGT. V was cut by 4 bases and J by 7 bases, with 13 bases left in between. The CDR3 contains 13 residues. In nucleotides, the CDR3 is TGTGCCAGCAGTGCCGACAGGTTTGTTGGCTACACCTTC. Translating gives CASSADRFVGYTF.

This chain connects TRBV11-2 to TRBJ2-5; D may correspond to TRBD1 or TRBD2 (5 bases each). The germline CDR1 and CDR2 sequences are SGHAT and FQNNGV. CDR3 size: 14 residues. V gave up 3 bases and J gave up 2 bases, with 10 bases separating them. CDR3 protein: CASSLGPSQETQYF. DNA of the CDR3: TGTGCCAGCAGCTTGGGACCGAGTCAAGAGACCCAGTACTTC.

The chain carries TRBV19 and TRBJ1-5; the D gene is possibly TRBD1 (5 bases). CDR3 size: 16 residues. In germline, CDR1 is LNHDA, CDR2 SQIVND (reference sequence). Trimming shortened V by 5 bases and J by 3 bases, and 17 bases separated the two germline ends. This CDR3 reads CASSLAGRYHNQPQHF. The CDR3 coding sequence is TGTGCCAGTAGTCTGGCAGGGCGGTATCACAATCAGCCCCAGCATTTT.

The CDR3 reads CASSSIGTEEEKLFF. DNA for the CDR3: TGTGCCAGCAGCTCGATAGGGACAGAAGAAGAAAAACTGTTTTTT. This chain joins TRBV5-4 and TRBJ1-4; 7 bases map to TRBD1. Per the germline V gene, CDR1 is SGHNT and CDR2 is YYREEE (reference sequence). The length of the CDR3 is 15 residues. With V trimmed by 3 bases and J by 8 bases, 10 bases remained unmatched.

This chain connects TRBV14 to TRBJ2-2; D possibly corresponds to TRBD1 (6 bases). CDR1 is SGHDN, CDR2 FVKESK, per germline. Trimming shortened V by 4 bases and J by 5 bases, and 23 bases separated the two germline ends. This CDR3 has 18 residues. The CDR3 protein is CASSRRRGGLIGTGELFF. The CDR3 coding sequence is TGTGCCAGCAGCCGTCGGCGAGGGGGATTAATAGGGACCGGGGAGCTGTTTTTT. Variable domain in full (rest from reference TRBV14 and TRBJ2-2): EAGVTQFPSHSVIEKGQTVTLRCDPISGHDNLYWYRRVMGKEIKFLLHFVKESKQDESGMPNNRFLAERTGGTYSTLKVQPAELEDSGVYFCASSRRRGGLIGTGELFFGEGSRLTVL.

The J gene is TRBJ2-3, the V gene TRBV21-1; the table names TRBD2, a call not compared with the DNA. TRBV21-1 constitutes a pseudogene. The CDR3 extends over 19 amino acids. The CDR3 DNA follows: TGTGCCAGCAGCATCGGGACTAGCGGGAGGAAGAACTACACAGATACGCAGTATTTT. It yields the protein CASSIGTSGRKNYTDTQYF.

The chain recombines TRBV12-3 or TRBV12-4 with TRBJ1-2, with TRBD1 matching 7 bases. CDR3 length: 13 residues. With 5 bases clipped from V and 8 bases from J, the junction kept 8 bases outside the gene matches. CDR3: CASSPGTARGYTF. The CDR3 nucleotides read TGTGCCAGCAGTCCCGGGACAGCTCGGGGCTACACCTTC.

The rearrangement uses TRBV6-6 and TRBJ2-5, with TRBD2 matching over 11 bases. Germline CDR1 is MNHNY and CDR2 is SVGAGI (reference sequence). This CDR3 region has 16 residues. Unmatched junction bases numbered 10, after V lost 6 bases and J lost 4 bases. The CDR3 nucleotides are TGTGCCAGCAGAGGTAGCGGGAGGGCCACGGCAGAGACCCAGTACTTC. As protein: CASRGSGRATAETQYF.

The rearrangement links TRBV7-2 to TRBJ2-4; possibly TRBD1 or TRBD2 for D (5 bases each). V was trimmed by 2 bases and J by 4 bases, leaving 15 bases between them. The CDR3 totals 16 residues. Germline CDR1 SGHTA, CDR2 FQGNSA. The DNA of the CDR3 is TGTGCCAGCAGCTTAACGGCTGGGGGAACAAAAAACATTCAGTACTTC. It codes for CASSLTAGGTKNIQYF.

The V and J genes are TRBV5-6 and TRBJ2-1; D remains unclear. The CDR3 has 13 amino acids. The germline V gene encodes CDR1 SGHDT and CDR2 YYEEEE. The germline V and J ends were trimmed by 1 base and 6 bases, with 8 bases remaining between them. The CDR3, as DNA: TGTGCCAGCAGCTTGAGACCCGCCAATGAGCAGTTCTTC. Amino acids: CASSLRPANEQFF.

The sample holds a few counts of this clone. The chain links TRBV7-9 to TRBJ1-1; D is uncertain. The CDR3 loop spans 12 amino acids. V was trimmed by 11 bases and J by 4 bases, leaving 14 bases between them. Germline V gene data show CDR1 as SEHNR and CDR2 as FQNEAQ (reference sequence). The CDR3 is CAGEKGLTEAFF. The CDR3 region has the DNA TGTGCCGGCGAAAAAGGGCTCACTGAAGCTTTCTTT.

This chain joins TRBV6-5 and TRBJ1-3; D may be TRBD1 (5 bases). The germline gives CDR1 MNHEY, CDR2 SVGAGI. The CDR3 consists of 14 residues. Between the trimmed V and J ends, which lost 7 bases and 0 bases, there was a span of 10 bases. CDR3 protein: CASNVGHSGNTIYF. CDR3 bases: TGTGCCAGCAATGTGGGGCACTCTGGAAACACCATATATTTT.

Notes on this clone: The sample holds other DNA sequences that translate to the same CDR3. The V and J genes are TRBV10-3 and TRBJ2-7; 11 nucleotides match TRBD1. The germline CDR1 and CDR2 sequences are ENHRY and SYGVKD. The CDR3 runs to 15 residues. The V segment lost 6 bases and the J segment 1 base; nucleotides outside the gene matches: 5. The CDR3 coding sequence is TGTGCCATCAGCTCCGGGACAGGGGGTTCCTACGAGCAGTACTTC. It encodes CAISSGTGGSYEQYF.

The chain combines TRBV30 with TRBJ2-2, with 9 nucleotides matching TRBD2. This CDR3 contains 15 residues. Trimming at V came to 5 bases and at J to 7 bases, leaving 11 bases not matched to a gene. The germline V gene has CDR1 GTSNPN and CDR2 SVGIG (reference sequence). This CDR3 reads CAWGWASGAIGELFF. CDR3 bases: TGTGCCTGGGGTTGGGCTAGCGGGGCTATCGGGGAGCTGTTTTTT. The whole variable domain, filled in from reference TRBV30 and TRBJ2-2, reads SQTIHQWPATLVQPVGSPLSLECTVEGTSNPNLYWYRQAAGRGLQLLFYSVGIGQISSEVPQNLSASRPQDRQFILSSKKLLLSDSGFYLCAWGWASGAIGELFFGEGSRLTVL.

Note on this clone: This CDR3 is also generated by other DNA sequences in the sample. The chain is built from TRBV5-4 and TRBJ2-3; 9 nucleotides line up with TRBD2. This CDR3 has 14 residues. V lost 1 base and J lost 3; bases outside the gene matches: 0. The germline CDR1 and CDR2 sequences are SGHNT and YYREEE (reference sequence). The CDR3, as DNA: TGTGCCAGCAGCTTGACTAGCGGGACAGATACGCAGTATTTT. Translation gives CASSLTSGTDTQYF. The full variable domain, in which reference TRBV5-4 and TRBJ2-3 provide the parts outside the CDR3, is ETGVTQSPTHLIKTRGQQVTLRCSSQSGHNTVSWYQQALGQGPQFIFQYYREEENGRGNFPPRFSGLQFPNYSSELNVNALELDDSALYLCASSLTSGTDTQYFGPGTRLTVL.

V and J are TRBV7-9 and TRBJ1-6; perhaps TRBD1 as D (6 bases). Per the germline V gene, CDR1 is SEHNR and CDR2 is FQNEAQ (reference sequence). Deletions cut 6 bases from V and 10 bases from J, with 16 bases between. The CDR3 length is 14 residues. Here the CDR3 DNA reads TGTGCCAGCAGGACACAGGGAAATGAGTCACCCCTCCACTTT. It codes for CASRTQGNESPLHF.

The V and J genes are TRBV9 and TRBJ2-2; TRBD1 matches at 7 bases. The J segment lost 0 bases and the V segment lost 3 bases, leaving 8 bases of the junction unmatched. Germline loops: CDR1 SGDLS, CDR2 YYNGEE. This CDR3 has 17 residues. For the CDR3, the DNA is TGTGCCAGCAGCGCTACAGGGGCGACCTCGAACACCGGGGAGCTGTTTTTT. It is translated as CASSATGATSNTGELFF.

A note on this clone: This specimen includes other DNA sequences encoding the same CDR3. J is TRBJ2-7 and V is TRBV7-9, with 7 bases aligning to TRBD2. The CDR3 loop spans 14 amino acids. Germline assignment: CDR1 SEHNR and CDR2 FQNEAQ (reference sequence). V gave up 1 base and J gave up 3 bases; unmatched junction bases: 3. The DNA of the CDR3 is TGTGCCAGCAGCTTAGGGGGAGGGAGCTACGAGCAGTACTTC. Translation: CASSLGGGSYEQYF.

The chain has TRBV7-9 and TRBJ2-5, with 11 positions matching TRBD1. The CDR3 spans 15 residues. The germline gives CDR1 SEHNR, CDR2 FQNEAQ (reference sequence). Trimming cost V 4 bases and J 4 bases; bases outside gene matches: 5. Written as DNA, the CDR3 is TGTGCCAGCAGCTCGGACAGGGGGCGCGGAGAGACCCAGTACTTC. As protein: CASSSDRGRGETQYF.

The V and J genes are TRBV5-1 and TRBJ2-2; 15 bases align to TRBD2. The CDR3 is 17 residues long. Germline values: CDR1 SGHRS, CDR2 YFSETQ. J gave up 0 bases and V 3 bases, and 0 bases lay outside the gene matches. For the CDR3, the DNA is TGCGCCAGCAGCTGGACTAGCGGGAGGGCGAACACCGGGGAGCTGTTTTTT. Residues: CASSWTSGRANTGELFF.

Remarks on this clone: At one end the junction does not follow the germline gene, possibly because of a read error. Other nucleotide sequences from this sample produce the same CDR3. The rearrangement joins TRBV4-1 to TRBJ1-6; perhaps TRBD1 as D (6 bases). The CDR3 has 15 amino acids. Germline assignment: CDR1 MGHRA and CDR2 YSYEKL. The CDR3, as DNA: TGCGCCAGCAGCCAAGAGCCGGGGGCGAACTCACCCCTCCATTTT. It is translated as CASSQEPGANSPLHF.

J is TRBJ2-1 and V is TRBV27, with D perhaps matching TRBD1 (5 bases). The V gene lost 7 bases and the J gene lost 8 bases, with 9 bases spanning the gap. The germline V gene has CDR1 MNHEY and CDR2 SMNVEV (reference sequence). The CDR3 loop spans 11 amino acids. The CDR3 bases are TGTGCCAGCAAGGCAGGGCATGAGCAGTTCTTC. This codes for CASKAGHEQFF.

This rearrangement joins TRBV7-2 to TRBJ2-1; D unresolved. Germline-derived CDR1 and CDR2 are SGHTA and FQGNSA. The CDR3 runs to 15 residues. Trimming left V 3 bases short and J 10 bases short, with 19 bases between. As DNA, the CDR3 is TGTGCCAGCAGCTTGATCTCGGATTTGGGTGGAGAGCAGTTCTTC. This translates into CASSLISDLGGEQFF.

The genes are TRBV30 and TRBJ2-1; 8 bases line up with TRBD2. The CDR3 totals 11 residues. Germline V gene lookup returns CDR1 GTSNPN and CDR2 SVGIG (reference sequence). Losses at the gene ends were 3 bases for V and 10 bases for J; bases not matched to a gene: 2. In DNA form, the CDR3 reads TGTGCCTGGAGCCCGGGGGGGGAGCAGTTCTTC. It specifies CAWSPGGEQFF.